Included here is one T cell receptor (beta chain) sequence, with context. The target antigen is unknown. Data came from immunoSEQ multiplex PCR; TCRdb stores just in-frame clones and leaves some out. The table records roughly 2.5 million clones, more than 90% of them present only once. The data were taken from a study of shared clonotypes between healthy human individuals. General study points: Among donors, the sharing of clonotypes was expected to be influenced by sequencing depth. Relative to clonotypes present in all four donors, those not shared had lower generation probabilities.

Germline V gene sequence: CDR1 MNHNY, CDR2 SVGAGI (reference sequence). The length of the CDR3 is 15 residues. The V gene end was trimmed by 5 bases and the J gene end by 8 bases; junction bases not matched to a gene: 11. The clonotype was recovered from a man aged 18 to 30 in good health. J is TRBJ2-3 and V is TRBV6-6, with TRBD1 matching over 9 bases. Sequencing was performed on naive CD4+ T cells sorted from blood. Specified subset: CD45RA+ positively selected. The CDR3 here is CASSPGQGLISTQYF. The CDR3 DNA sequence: TGTGCCAGCAGTCCGGGACAGGGCCTAATTAGTACGCAGTATTTT.